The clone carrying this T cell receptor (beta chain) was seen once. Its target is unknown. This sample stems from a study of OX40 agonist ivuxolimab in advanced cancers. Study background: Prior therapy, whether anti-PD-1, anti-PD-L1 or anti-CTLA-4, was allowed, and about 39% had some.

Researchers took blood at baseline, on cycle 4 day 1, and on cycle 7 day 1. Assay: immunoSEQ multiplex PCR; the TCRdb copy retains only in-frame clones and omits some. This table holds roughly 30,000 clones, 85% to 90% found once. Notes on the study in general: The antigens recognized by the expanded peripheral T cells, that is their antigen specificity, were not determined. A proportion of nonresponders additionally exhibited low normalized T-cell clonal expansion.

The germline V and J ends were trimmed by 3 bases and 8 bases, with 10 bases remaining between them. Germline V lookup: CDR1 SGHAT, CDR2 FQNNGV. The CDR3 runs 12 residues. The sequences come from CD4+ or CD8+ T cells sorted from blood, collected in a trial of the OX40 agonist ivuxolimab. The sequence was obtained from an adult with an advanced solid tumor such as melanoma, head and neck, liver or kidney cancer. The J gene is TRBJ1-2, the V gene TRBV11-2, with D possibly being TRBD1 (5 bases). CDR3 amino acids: CASSLTAEGYTF. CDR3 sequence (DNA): TGTGCCAGCAGCTTGACAGCGGAGGGCTACACCTTC.